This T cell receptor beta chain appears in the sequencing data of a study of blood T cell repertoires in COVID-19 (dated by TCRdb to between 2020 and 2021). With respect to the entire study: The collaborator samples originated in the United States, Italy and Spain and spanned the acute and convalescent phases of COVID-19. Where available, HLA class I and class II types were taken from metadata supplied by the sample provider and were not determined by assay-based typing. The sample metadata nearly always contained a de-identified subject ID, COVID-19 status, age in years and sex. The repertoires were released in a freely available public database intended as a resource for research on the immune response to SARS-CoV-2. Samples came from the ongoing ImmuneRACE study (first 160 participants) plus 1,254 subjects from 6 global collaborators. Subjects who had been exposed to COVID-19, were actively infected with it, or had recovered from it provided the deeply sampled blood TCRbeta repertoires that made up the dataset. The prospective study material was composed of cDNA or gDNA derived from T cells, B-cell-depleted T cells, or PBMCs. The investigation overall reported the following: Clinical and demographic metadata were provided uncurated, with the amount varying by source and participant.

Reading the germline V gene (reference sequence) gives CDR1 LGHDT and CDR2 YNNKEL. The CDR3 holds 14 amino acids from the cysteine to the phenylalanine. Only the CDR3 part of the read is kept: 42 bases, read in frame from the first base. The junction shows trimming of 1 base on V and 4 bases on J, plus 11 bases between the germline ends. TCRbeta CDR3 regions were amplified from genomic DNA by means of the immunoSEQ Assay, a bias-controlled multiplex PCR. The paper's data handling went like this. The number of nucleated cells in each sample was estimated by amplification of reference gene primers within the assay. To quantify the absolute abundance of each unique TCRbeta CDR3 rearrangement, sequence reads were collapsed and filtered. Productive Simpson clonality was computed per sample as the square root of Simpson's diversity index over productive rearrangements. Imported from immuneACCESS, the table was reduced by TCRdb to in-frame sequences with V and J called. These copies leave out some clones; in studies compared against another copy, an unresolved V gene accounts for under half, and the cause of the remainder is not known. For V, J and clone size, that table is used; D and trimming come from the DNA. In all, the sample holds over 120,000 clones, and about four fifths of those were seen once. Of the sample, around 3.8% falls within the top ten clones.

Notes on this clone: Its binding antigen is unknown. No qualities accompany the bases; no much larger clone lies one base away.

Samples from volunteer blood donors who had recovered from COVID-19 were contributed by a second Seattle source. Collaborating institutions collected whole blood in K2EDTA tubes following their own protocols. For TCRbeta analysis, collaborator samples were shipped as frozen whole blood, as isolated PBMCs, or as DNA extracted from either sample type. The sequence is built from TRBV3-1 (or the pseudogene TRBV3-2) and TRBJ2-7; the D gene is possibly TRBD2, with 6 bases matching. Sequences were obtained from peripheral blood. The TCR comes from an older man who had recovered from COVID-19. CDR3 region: CASSQAWEVYEQYF. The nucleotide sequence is TGTGCCAGCAGCCAAGCTTGGGAGGTTTACGAGCAGTACTTC.